A single sample gave rise to the 2 T cell receptor beta chains below, sequenced in a study of T cells after yellow fever vaccination. TCRdb reanalysed the 5' RACE reads using MiXCR and keeps one entry per CDR3 protein. The data show approximately 330,000 distinct CDR3 sequences, approximately 13% seen once. The sample consisted of CD4+ T cells sorted from PBMCs, taken 15 days after the yellow fever booster vaccination. The receptors shown here come from a man younger than 30 who received the YFV17D yellow fever vaccine.

The chain employs TRBV3-1 and TRBJ1-1; perhaps TRBD1 as D (5 bases). V lost 1 base, J lost 2 bases, and 8 bases lay in between. Looked up from germline, CDR1 is LGHDT and CDR2 is YNNKEL (reference sequence). This CDR3 contains 14 residues. The CDR3 sequence: CASSQVGANTEAFF. The CDR3, as DNA: TGTGCCAGCAGCCAAGTTGGGGCCAACACTGAAGCTTTCTTT.

This chain links TRBV11-2 with TRBJ1-4, with D perhaps TRBD1 (5 bases). The V end lost 5 bases, the J end lost 5 bases, and 15 bases lay between the germline ends. The CDR3 spans 15 residues. Germline loops: CDR1 SGHAT, CDR2 FQNNGV. The CDR3 is CASSTLTAKNEKLFF. CDR3 sequence (DNA): TGTGCCAGCAGCACCCTGACAGCAAAAAATGAAAAACTGTTTTTT. Based on the CDR3 plus reference TRBV11-2 and TRBJ1-4, the full variable domain is EAGVAQSPRYKIIEKRQSVAFWCNPISGHATLYWYQQILGQGPKLLIQFQNNGVVDDSQLPKDRFSAERLKGVDSTLKIQPAKLEDSAVYLCASSTLTAKNEKLFFGSGTQLSVL.